This T cell receptor beta chain was identified in a study of T cells in Graves' hyperthyroidism and ophthalmopathy. Overall study findings and caveats: Ophthalmopathy stood apart from stable hyperthyroidism in a 13 V-J model.

The source material, RNA transcripts, was used to amplify TCR beta CDR3 regions. TCR CDR3 regions were first amplified by RT-PCR with HTBI primers. TCRdb processed the multiplex PCR reads anew with MiXCR; each CDR3 protein has one entry. The table lists some 550,000 distinct CDR3 sequences, about a sixth of them singletons. This clonotype was detected many times. Its antigen is unknown. The CDR3 contains 15 residues. Trimming stripped 0 bases from V and 4 bases from J, with 13 bases between. Germline CDR1 is SGHRS and CDR2 is YFSETQ. The receptor's source is a woman aged 40 to 49 with Graves' ophthalmopathy. V gene TRBV5-1 combines with J gene TRBJ1-1; weak D call: TRBD1 (6 bases). The sequenced sample was blood. The CDR3 is CASSLGHRDGTEAFF. The CDR3 DNA sequence: TGCGCCAGCAGCTTGGGCCACAGGGACGGCACTGAAGCTTTCTTT.